This T cell receptor (beta chain) was recovered during a study of CD8 T cells in Susac syndrome. Per the germline V gene, CDR1 is SGHNT and CDR2 is YYREEE (reference sequence). Trimming stripped 6 bases from V and 0 bases from J, with 15 bases between. The CDR3 spans 15 residues. Reverse transcription of roughly 0.5 to 1 ug RNA was performed with random hexamers. Amplification of TCR beta CDR3 spanned 54 Vbeta and 13 Jbeta via immunoSEQ multiplex PCR. One entry per CDR3 protein, called by TCRdb with MiXCR from the immunoSEQ multiplex PCR reads. Among 200,000 or so distinct CDR3 sequences listed, 80% to 95% were seen once.

The receptor comes from a human donor with multiple sclerosis. Sequenced sample: CD8+ T cells from PBMCs. The rearrangement uses TRBV5-4 and TRBJ1-1; possible D gene TRBD1, 5 bases. Here the CDR3 reads CASIGEGAMNTEAFF. CDR3 DNA sequence: TGTGCCAGCATCGGGGAAGGGGCCATGAACACTGAAGCTTTCTTT.